The 27 T cell receptor beta chains below all came from one sample that was sequenced in a study of shared clonotypes between healthy human individuals (dated by TCRdb to the early 2020s). Library construction relied on the immunoSEQ multiplex PCR assay. TCRdb retrieved this table from immuneACCESS and kept in-frame rearrangements only. Not all clones are present; in checked studies, unresolved V genes account for under half, and no reason is known for the remainder. The sample records some 1,900,000 clones, over 85% of which are singletons. The ten largest clones take up approximately 1.2% of the sample. CD8 naive samples consisted of CD45RO-negative cells that were positively selected for CCR7, yielding a CD45RA+CCR7+ population without TemRA cells. The source material was naive CD8+ T cells sorted from blood. The cell subset or site label corresponds to: CD45RA+CCR7+. The source of these receptors is a man aged 18 to 29 in good health.

The chain links TRBV7-3 to TRBJ2-7, with D perhaps matching TRBD1 or TRBD2 (5 bases each). The germline CDR1 and CDR2 sequences are SGHTA and FQGTGA. The CDR3 has 15 amino acids. The V end was cut by 4 bases, the J end by 1 base, with 14 bases between. CDR3 amino acids: CASSWGNGTSYEQYF. CDR3 coding DNA: TGTGCCAGCAGCTGGGGGAACGGGACGTCCTACGAGCAGTACTTC.

CDR3 region: CAISEMTGTYNEQFF. The CDR3 nucleotides are TGTGCCATCAGTGAGATGACAGGGACCTACAATGAGCAGTTCTTC. The chain carries TRBV10-3 and TRBJ2-1; 7 positions match TRBD1. The CDR3 loop spans 15 amino acids. Looked up from germline, CDR1 is ENHRY and CDR2 is SYGVKD. V lost 2 bases, J lost 2 bases, and 3 bases stayed unmatched.

Details on this clone: This specimen includes other DNA sequences encoding the same CDR3. The CDR3 region is CASSEASRGDYGYTF. The DNA for the CDR3 is TGTGCCAGCAGTGAGGCGTCCAGAGGGGACTATGGCTACACCTTC. The chain is built from TRBV2 and TRBJ1-2, with D perhaps matching TRBD1 (5 bases). Germline CDR1 and CDR2: SNHLY and FYNNEI. Trimming removed 3 bases at V and 3 bases at J, with 14 bases between. CDR3 length equals 15 residues.

This sequence joins TRBV7-9 and TRBJ2-4, with 9 bases matching TRBD1. CDR1 and CDR2 (germline): SEHNR, FQNEAQ (reference sequence). V trimming: 5 bases; J trimming: 9 bases; junction bases outside the gene matches: 5. The CDR3 loop spans 13 amino acids. The CDR3 DNA reads as TGTGCCAGCAGCAACACAGGGGGCGGCATTCAGTACTTC. Translation gives CASSNTGGGIQYF.

The rearrangement joins TRBV5-4 to TRBJ2-7; 8 bases are a match to TRBD1. Germline V gene data show CDR1 as SGHNT and CDR2 as YYREEE (reference sequence). The V segment lost 4 bases and the J segment 3 bases; nucleotides outside the gene matches: 6. The CDR3 runs to 14 residues. The chain's CDR3 is CASSVQGVLYEQYF. The CDR3 region has the DNA TGTGCCAGCAGCGTACAGGGGGTACTCTACGAGCAGTACTTC.

This clone was recorded once. The identical CDR3 is also encoded by other nucleotide sequences in the sample. The chain is built from TRBV27 and TRBJ2-1; tentative D call: TRBD1 (5 bases). Germline CDR1 reads MNHEY; CDR2 reads SMNVEV (reference sequence). The V and J ends lost 0 bases and 4 bases respectively, with 7 bases between them. This CDR3 has 14 amino acids. In DNA form, the CDR3 reads TGTGCCAGCAGTTTATCGGGGCCATACAATGAGCAGTTCTTC. Translated: CASSLSGPYNEQFF.

This CDR3 is CASRSGLGEQYF. CDR3 in DNA: TGTGCCAGCAGGTCGGGGCTTGGCGAGCAGTACTTC. This chain connects TRBV27 to TRBJ2-7; possibly TRBD1 or TRBD2 for D (5 bases each). Germline V gene lookup returns CDR1 MNHEY and CDR2 SMNVEV (reference sequence). V lost 6 bases, J lost 6 bases, and 12 bases lay in between. The CDR3 extends over 12 amino acids.

This CDR3 reads CASRTQAALNDEQYF. CDR3 bases: TGTGCCAGCAGAACACAGGCCGCCCTTAATGACGAGCAGTACTTC. The rearrangement joins TRBV27 to TRBJ2-7; D possibly corresponds to TRBD1 (5 bases). CDR3 length: 15 amino acids. Trimming left V 6 bases short and J 5 bases short, with 20 bases between. CDR1 and CDR2 from the germline V gene are MNHEY and SMNVEV (reference sequence).

The chain has TRBV5-4 and TRBJ2-2; D unresolved. Between the trimmed V and J ends, which lost 2 bases and 0 bases, there was a span of 11 bases. CDR3 size: 16 residues. The germline V gene has CDR1 SGHNT and CDR2 YYREEE (reference sequence). The CDR3 DNA reads TGTGCCAGCAGCTTAAAACCTCTCCCGAACACCGGGGAGCTGTTTTTT. This translates into CASSLKPLPNTGELFF.

This chain uses TRBV28 with TRBJ2-7, with 8 bases lining up with TRBD1. Per the germline V gene, CDR1 is MDHEN and CDR2 is SYDVKM. With V trimmed by 3 bases and J by 4 bases, 5 bases remained unmatched. The CDR3 runs to 14 residues. The CDR3 nucleotides read TGTGCCAGCAGTTTCCAGGGGGCGAGGTACGAGCAGTACTTC. Residues: CASSFQGARYEQYF.

The chain employs TRBV5-4 and TRBJ1-1; no definite D call. With 0 bases removed from V and 0 bases from J, the gap between germline ends came to 9 bases. Germline-derived CDR1 and CDR2 are SGHNT and YYREEE (reference sequence). This CDR3 has 15 amino acids. The CDR3 is CASSLAAGLNTEAFF. CDR3 coding DNA: TGTGCCAGCAGCTTGGCAGCCGGATTGAACACTGAAGCTTTCTTT. Variable domain in full (rest from reference TRBV5-4 and TRBJ1-1): ETGVTQSPTHLIKTRGQQVTLRCSSQSGHNTVSWYQQALGQGPQFIFQYYREEENGRGNFPPRFSGLQFPNYSSELNVNALELDDSALYLCASSLAAGLNTEAFFGQGTRLTVV.

This chain uses TRBV14 with TRBJ1-1; no clear D. CDR3 size: 12 residues. Between the trimmed V and J ends, which lost 2 bases and 4 bases, there was a span of 5 bases. Germline CDR1 and CDR2: SGHDN and FVKESK. The CDR3 DNA reads TGTGCCAGCAGCCAATACGGCACTGAAGCTTTCTTT. Its protein is CASSQYGTEAFF.

This chain joins TRBV6-1 and TRBJ1-5; D is ambiguous. This CDR3 region has 14 residues. Germline V CDR1 and CDR2: MNHNS, SASEGT. Trimming left V 8 bases short and J 0 bases short, with 11 bases between. CDR3 in amino acids: CASYEDYSNQPQHF. The CDR3 nucleotides are TGTGCCAGCTATGAGGACTATAGCAATCAGCCCCAGCATTTT.

Comments on this clone: Additional DNA sequences in this sample encode the identical CDR3. As DNA, the CDR3 is TGCGCCAGCAGCCAAGAACGCGGGAATGAAAAACTGTTTTTT. It encodes CASSQERGNEKLFF. The genes are TRBV4-3 and TRBJ1-4; D is uncertain. V shed 0 bases and J shed 5 bases, with 7 bases lying between them. There are 14 residues in the CDR3. Germline V gives CDR1 LGHNA, CDR2 YSLEER.

The CDR3 coding sequence is TGTGCCAGCAGTTTATATGGTGCTGCTAATTCACCCCTCCACTTT. Amino acids: CASSLYGAANSPLHF. The rearrangement joins TRBV28 to TRBJ1-6; D gene ambiguous. Trimming removed 1 base at V and 6 bases at J, with 10 bases between. Germline loops: CDR1 MDHEN, CDR2 SYDVKM. This CDR3 region has 15 residues.

The rearrangement links TRBV28 to TRBJ1-1; 8 bases align to TRBD1. This CDR3 has 13 residues. V gave up 6 bases and J gave up 2 bases; unmatched junction bases: 2. Germline CDR1 MDHEN, CDR2 SYDVKM. In DNA, the CDR3 is TGTGCCAGCAGCCCAGGGGGCAACACTGAAGCTTTCTTT. Amino acids: CASSPGGNTEAFF.

This clone occurred many times. V gene TRBV11-2 combines with J gene TRBJ1-6, with D unresolved. The CDR3 covers 15 residues. Germline CDR1 SGHAT, CDR2 FQNNGV. V was cut by 0 bases and J by 5 bases, with 8 bases left in between. CDR3 sequence reads: CASSLDGLNNSPLHF. DNA of the CDR3: TGTGCCAGCAGCTTAGACGGTTTAAATAATTCACCCCTCCACTTT.

This clone was recorded once. The chain employs TRBV4-3 and TRBJ2-1; perhaps TRBD1 as D (6 bases). CDR1 is LGHNA and CDR2 is YSLEER in the germline V gene. Deletions cut 5 bases from V and 5 bases from J, with 16 bases between. The CDR3 length is 15 residues. CDR3 nucleotide sequence: TGCGCCAGCAGCTCAACCCGGGACAATAACAATGAGCAGTTCTTC. The encoded protein is CASSSTRDNNNEQFF.

With regard to this clone: Other DNA sequences in the sample encode the same CDR3. The chain is built from TRBV6-5 and TRBJ2-1, with 11 bases fitting TRBD2. The CDR3 extends over 15 amino acids. Germline lookup yields CDR1 MNHEY and CDR2 SVGAGI. Trimming cost V 5 bases and J 3 bases; bases outside gene matches: 3. The CDR3 nucleotides are TGTGCCAGCAGTAGCGGGACTAGCGGCTACAATGAGCAGTTCTTC. Translated: CASSSGTSGYNEQFF.

The J gene is TRBJ2-1, the V gene TRBV9; TRBD2 aligns across 11 bases. The CDR3 consists of 17 residues. Trimming cost V 3 bases and J 7 bases; bases outside gene matches: 12. Germline CDR1 is SGDLS and CDR2 is YYNGEE. CDR3 amino acids: CASSAPPSGGNGNEQFF. The CDR3 nucleotides are TGTGCCAGCAGCGCGCCGCCTAGCGGGGGGAACGGGAATGAGCAGTTCTTC.

This chain uses TRBV4-1 with TRBJ2-7; 8 nucleotides match TRBD1. Trimming cost V 5 bases and J 6 bases; bases outside gene matches: 6. CDR3 length: 13 amino acids. CDR1 is MGHRA and CDR2 is YSYEKL in the germline V gene. The CDR3 reads CASSIRQGREQYF. CDR3 bases: TGCGCCAGCAGCATACGACAGGGGCGCGAGCAGTACTTC.

Worth noting for this clone: Distinct nucleotide sequences in the sample also encode this CDR3. The rearrangement uses TRBV27 and TRBJ1-6; the D is unclear. This CDR3 is built from 15 residues. Germline V lookup: CDR1 MNHEY, CDR2 SMNVEV (reference sequence). V lost 3 bases, J lost 1 base, and 7 bases lay in between. The DNA for the CDR3 is TGTGCCAGCAGTTTGGCCGGGTCCTATAATTCACCCCTCCACTTT. Protein product: CASSLAGSYNSPLHF.

This chain connects TRBV29-1 to TRBJ2-1; possible D gene TRBD2, 6 bases. This CDR3 contains 10 residues. Germline assignment: CDR1 SQVTM and CDR2 ANQGSEA. V lost 7 bases, J lost 8 bases, and 9 bases lay in between. This CDR3 is CSGTGDEQFF. CDR3 bases: TGCAGCGGGACGGGGGATGAGCAGTTCTTC.

Of note for this clone: Other nucleotide sequences from this sample produce the same CDR3. CDR3 loop: CASSPGASYEQYF. The CDR3 DNA reads as TGTGCCAGCAGCCCCGGTGCGTCCTACGAGCAGTACTTC. The chain joins TRBV7-9 to TRBJ2-7, with D uncertain. CDR3 length: 13 amino acids. CDR1 and CDR2 from the germline V gene are SEHNR and FQNEAQ (reference sequence). V dropped 5 bases and J dropped 1 base, with 9 bases sitting between them. The variable domain in full, with the rest retrieved from reference TRBV7-9 and TRBJ2-7, is DTGVSQNPRHKITKRGQNVTFRCDPISEHNRLYWYRQTLGQGPEFLTYFQNEAQLEKSRLLSDRFSAERPKGSFSTLEIQRTEQGDSAMYLCASSPGASYEQYFGPGTRLTVT.

The chain employs TRBV5-4 and TRBJ2-1, with TRBD2 identical over 9 bases. This CDR3 comprises 15 residues. From germline, CDR1 is SGHNT and CDR2 YYREEE (reference sequence). V dropped 3 bases and J dropped 7; count of bases not matched to a gene: 8. The CDR3 loop is CASSWGAGGLNEQFF. The CDR3 DNA reads as TGTGCCAGCAGCTGGGGAGCGGGAGGCCTTAATGAGCAGTTCTTC.

The V and J genes are TRBV6-1 and TRBJ2-1, with 9 positions matching TRBD1. The J segment lost 5 bases and the V segment lost 8 bases, leaving 4 bases of the junction unmatched. Germline lookup yields CDR1 MNHNS and CDR2 SASEGT. CDR3 length: 13 residues. CDR3 in DNA: TGTGCCAGCGACAGGGGGGGACACAATGAGCAGTTCTTC. Protein: CASDRGGHNEQFF.

This clone was observed once. The chain recombines TRBV28 with TRBJ1-2; 9 bases are a match to TRBD1. Per the germline V gene, CDR1 is MDHEN and CDR2 is SYDVKM. V trimming: 4 bases; J trimming: 4 bases; junction bases outside the gene matches: 7. This CDR3 region has 15 residues. The CDR3 bases are TGTGCCAGCAGTTCATTAGGGACAGGGATCTATGGCTACACCTTC. As protein: CASSSLGTGIYGYTF.